The sequence of this TCR beta chain was determined in a study of CD8 T cells in Susac syndrome. Sequencing of TCR beta was performed on blood CD8+ T cells and on blood CD4+ T cells. Relapsing-remitting disease, either stable or active, was present in the multiple sclerosis controls, who were treatment-naive patients. Whole-study results and caveats: An acknowledgment was made by the study that its TCR sequencing and HLA analysis involved relatively few individuals.

RNA totalling about 0.45 to 1 ug underwent reverse transcription with random hexamers. The method of amplification for TCR beta CDR3 was immunoSEQ multiplex PCR, covering 54 Vbeta and 13 Jbeta. TCRdb itself ran the immunoSEQ multiplex PCR reads through MiXCR, one entry per CDR3 protein. Of more than 95,000 distinct CDR3 sequences listed, approximately 95% are singletons. Turning to this clonotype: Antigen unknown.

The CDR3 totals 14 residues. The junction had 4 bases not matched to a gene; V was cut back by 6 bases and J by 1 base. CDR1 and CDR2 from the germline V gene are SEHNR and FQNEAQ (reference sequence). The sequencing sample was made of CD8+ T cells from PBMCs. The sequence was collected from a human donor with multiple sclerosis. This chain links TRBV7-9 with TRBJ1-1; 8 bases line up with TRBD1. CDR3: CASSSGTGNTEAFF. The CDR3 DNA reads TGTGCCAGCAGTTCCGGGACAGGGAACACTGAAGCTTTCTTT.